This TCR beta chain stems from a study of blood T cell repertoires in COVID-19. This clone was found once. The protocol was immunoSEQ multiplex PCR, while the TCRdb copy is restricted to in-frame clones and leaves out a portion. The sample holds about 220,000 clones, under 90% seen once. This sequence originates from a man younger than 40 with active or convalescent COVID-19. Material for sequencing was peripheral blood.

CDR3 coding DNA: TGCGCCAGCAGCCAAGAGGCCTCTGGGGCCAACGTCCTGACTTTC. This encodes CASSQEASGANVLTF. This sequence joins TRBV4-3 and TRBJ2-6; D remains ambiguous. CDR1 is LGHNA and CDR2 is YSLEER in the germline V gene. The CDR3 sequence is 15 residues long. With 0 bases removed from V and 0 bases from J, the gap between germline ends came to 3 bases.